This record concerns one T cell receptor (beta chain) sequence. Its antigen is as yet unknown. Time point indicated: baseline, week 1 (first vaccination visit). Specified treatment: pre-vaccination baseline after standard-of-care therapy. Tumors from donors were new WHO grade 3 or 4 IDH1-mutant astrocytomas with ATRX loss. The repertoire was sequenced with immunoSEQ multiplex PCR; TCRdb's copy has only in-frame clones and lacks some. The sample comprises about 59,000 clones, more than 85% of which are singletons, and about 2.5% rests with the top ten. This sample is part of a study of a mutant IDH1 vaccine in newly diagnosed glioma. In germline, CDR1 is SGHDN, CDR2 FVKESK. The CDR3 extends over 11 amino acids. Losses at the gene ends were 8 bases for V and 12 bases for J; bases not matched to a gene: 7. General observations from the study: Researchers report vaccine-induced immune responses in roughly 94% of patients.

The V call is TRBV14, the J call TRBJ1-1, with 9 nucleotides matching TRBD1. Sequences were derived from PBMCs, sampled from a glioma patient treated with radiotherapy, temozolomide or both. The TCR originated in a man aged 45-65 years with glioma. In DNA, the CDR3 is TGTGCCAGCGGAAACAGGGGGCGAACTTTCTTT. Translating gives CASGNRGRTFF.